The T cell receptor (beta chain) described here comes from a study of shared clonotypes between healthy human individuals. Produced via immunoSEQ multiplex PCR; TCRdb's table is partial and in-frame only. The sample has over a million clones; approximately 96% are singletons. Remarks on this clone: Antigen specificity is unknown.

CDR3 length: 16 residues. V gave up 4 bases and J gave up 7 bases, with 19 bases separating them. In germline, CDR1 is SNHLY, CDR2 FYNNEI. General study findings and limits: Across a few donors, naive CD4 shared roughly 5%, naive CD8 around 4%, memory CD4 2.3%, memory CD8 around 0.42%. Among the subsets, naive ones generally showed larger estimated richness than memory ones.

The sample comprised naive CD4+ T cells sorted from blood. Indicated subset: CD45RA+ positively selected. The genes are TRBV2 and TRBJ2-2; D is undetermined. The sequence came from a man aged 30-40 years in good health. DNA of the CDR3: TGTGCCAGCAGTGTCAGGCTTCCGAGTTCGAGCGGGGAGCTGTTTTTT. Translation: CASSVRLPSSSGELFF.